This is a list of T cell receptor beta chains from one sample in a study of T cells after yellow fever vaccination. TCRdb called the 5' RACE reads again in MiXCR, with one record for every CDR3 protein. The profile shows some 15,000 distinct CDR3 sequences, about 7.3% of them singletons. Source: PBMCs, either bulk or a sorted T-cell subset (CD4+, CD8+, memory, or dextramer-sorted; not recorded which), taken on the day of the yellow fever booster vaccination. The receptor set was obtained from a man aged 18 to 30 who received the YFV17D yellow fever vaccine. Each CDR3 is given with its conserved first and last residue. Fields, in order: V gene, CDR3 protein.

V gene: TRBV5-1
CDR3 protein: CASSLDGTNSPLHF

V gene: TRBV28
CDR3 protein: CASSGGQNYEQYF

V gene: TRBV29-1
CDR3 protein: CSVERGRGNIQYF

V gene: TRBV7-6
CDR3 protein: CASSPAGGSRWELFF

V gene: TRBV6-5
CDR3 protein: CASSGTGGWQFF

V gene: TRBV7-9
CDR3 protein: CASRSQSSYNEQFF

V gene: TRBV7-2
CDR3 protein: CASSLDRYQPQHF

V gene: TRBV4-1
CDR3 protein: CASSQVRGQETQYF

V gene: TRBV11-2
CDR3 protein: CASSLEWRLKNTEAFF

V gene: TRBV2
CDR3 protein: CASGGRSTDTQYF

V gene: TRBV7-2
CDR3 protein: CASSARGNEQFF

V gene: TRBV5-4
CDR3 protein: CASSPLGGAHNEQFF

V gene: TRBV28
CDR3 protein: CASSFPSGTIETQYF

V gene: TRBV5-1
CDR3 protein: CASSSGQGRRGLYEQFF

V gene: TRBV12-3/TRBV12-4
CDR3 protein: CASGPNGGNTIYF

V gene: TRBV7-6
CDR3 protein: CASSLFGSGTDTQYF

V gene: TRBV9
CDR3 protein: CASSVLAGSSDTQYF

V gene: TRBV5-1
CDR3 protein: CASSLTGDPNNEQFF

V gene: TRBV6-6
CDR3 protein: CASTSLQAVRSPLHF

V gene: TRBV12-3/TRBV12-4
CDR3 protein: CASQDSGRSPLHF

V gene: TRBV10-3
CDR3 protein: CAISGQQGSSGNTIYF

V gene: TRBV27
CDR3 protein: CASSLKRVGLGNQPQHF

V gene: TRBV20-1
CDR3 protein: CSARDGGSTDTQYF

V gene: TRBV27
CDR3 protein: CASSKSGTVVGYEQYF